The T cell receptor beta chain under discussion was sequenced for a study of blood T cell repertoires in COVID-19. Study background: PBMCs, B-cell-depleted T cells, or T cells were the source of the cDNA or gDNA that made up the material.

Per the germline V gene, CDR1 is SGDLS and CDR2 is YYNGEE. With 5 bases clipped from V and 4 bases from J, the junction kept 10 bases outside the gene matches. The CDR3 is 16 residues long. This clone was counted once. Method: immunoSEQ multiplex PCR; TCRdb's copy keeps in-frame clones and lacks some. The sample lists roughly 25,000 clones, 75% to 90% occurring once. The chain uses TRBV9 and TRBJ2-2, with TRBD2 matching 8 bases. This receptor was identified in a human donor in a cohort sampled during active COVID-19. Sequences were obtained from peripheral blood. This CDR3 is CASRRSGGESTGELFF. For the CDR3, the DNA is TGTGCCAGCAGGCGAAGCGGGGGCGAGTCCACCGGGGAGCTGTTTTTT.